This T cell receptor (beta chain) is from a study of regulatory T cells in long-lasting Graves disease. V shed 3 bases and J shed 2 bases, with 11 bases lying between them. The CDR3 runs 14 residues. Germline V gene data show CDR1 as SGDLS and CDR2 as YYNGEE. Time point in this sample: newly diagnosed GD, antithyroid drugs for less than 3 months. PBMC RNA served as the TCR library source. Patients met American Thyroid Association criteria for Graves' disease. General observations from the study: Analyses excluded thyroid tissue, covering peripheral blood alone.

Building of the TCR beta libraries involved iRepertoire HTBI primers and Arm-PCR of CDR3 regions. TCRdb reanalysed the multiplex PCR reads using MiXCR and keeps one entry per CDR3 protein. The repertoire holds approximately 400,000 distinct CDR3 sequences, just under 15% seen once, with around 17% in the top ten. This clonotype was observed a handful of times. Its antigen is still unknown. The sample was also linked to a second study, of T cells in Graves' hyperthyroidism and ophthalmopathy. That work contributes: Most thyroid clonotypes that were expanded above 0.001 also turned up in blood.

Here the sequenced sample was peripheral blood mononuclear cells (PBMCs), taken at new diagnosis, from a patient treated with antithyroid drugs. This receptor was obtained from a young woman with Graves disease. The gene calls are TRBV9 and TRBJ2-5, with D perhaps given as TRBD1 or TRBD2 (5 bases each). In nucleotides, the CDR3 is TGTGCCAGCAGCGGGGGGACCGATCAAGAGACCCAGTACTTC. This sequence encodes CASSGGTDQETQYF.